A selection of T cell receptor beta chains follows, all from one sample in a study of T cell responses to AZD1222 COVID-19 vaccine. Assay: immunoSEQ multiplex PCR; the TCRdb copy retains only in-frame clones and omits some. The sample consists of 90,000 to 150,000 clones, 70% to 90% of them appearing once. The sequencing used peripheral blood, collected on day 0 of AZD1222 vaccination. The receptors come from an adult in good health. The CDR3 runs from the conserved cysteine through the conserved F or W. D genes are given only for firm matches. Rows may omit the clone size; those that give it use once, few, many or a size class.

V	J	size	D	DNA	CDR3
TRBV11-2	TRBJ2-1	NA	NA	TGTGCCAGCAGCTACAATGAGCAGTTCTTC	CASSYNEQFF
TRBV30	TRBJ1-5	NA	NA	TGTGCCTGGAGTGGAGGTGGCGATCAGCCCCAGCATTTT	CAWSGGGDQPQHF
TRBV2	TRBJ1-5	few	TRBD1	TGTGCCAGCAGCCGGGAGGGGGCCGGCAATCAGCCCCAGCATTTT	CASSREGAGNQPQHF
TRBV6-5	TRBJ2-1	NA	TRBD1	TGTGCCAGCTGCGAGGGACAGGGGTCCTACAATGAGCAGTTCTTC	CASCEGQGSYNEQFF
TRBV5-1	TRBJ1-2	NA	NA	TGCGCCAGCAGCCCGGCGGGGACTGTGGGAACCTTC	CASSPAGTVGTF
TRBV11-2	TRBJ1-2	few	TRBD1	TGTGCCAGCAGCTTATCCCGAGGACAGGGGTATGGCTACACCTTC	CASSLSRGQGYGYTF
TRBV7-8	TRBJ2-3	NA	NA	TGTGCCAGCAGCCCAATAGCGGAACCTACAGATACGCAGTATTTT	CASSPIAEPTDTQYF
TRBV5-1	TRBJ1-1	NA	NA	TGCGCCAGCAGGGCGGAGTTTGCGAACACTGAAGCTTTCTTT	CASRAEFANTEAFF
TRBV5-4	TRBJ2-5	NA	TRBD2	TGTGCCAGCAGCGCGAAGCGGGGGGGTCCAGAGACCCAGTACTTC	CASSAKRGGPETQYF
TRBV5-1	TRBJ2-3	NA	NA	TGCGCCAGCAGTCCTGGTACCCCCCGCACAGATACGCAGTATTTT	CASSPGTPRTDTQYF
TRBV29-1	TRBJ1-4	NA	NA	TGCAGCGTTGGGGTTGGTGGGGCCAGGGAAAAACTGTTTTTT	CSVGVGGAREKLFF
TRBV28	TRBJ2-7	NA	TRBD2	TGTGCCAGCAGTGCCTTAAAAGCGAGACTAGCGGCATACGAGCAGTACTTC	CASSALKARLAAYEQYF
TRBV6-5	TRBJ1-1	NA	NA	TGTGCCAGCAGGGCAGGTTATCTCGGGACTGAAGCTTTCTTT	CASRAGYLGTEAFF
TRBV4-1	TRBJ1-1	once	NA	TGCGCCAGCAGCCATGCCTGGGACACTGAAGCTTTCTTT	CASSHAWDTEAFF
TRBV9	TRBJ2-7	NA	TRBD1	TGTGCCAGCGGGACAGGGGGCTACGAGCAGTACTTC	CASGTGGYEQYF
TRBV3-1/TRBV3-2	TRBJ1-1	NA	TRBD1	TGTGCCAGCAGCAACCGGGACAGGGGGCTGGGCACTGAAGCTTTCTTT	CASSNRDRGLGTEAFF
TRBV5-5	TRBJ2-5	once	NA	TGTGCCAGCAGTCCGGGGCGGTACCAAGAGACCCAGTACTTC	CASSPGRYQETQYF
TRBV15	TRBJ2-3	NA	TRBD1	TGTGCCACCACCGCGGACAGGGACCCCCATGATACGCAGTATTTT	CATTADRDPHDTQYF
TRBV28	TRBJ2-7	once	TRBD1	TGTGCCAGCAGTCCCCGGGACAGAGGACTTTACGAGCAGTACTTC	CASSPRDRGLYEQYF
TRBV30	TRBJ1-6	once	NA	TGTGCCTGGAGTGTAGGGGGTTTTAGCTCACCCCTCCACTTT	CAWSVGGFSSPLHF
TRBV6-5	TRBJ1-1	NA	NA	TGTGCCAGCAACAAGGGTAAGAACACTGAAGCTTTCTTT	CASNKGKNTEAFF
TRBV12-3/TRBV12-4	TRBJ1-2	NA	TRBD1	TGTGCCAGCGGAGACAGGGGAGGCTATGGCTACACCTTC	CASGDRGGYGYTF